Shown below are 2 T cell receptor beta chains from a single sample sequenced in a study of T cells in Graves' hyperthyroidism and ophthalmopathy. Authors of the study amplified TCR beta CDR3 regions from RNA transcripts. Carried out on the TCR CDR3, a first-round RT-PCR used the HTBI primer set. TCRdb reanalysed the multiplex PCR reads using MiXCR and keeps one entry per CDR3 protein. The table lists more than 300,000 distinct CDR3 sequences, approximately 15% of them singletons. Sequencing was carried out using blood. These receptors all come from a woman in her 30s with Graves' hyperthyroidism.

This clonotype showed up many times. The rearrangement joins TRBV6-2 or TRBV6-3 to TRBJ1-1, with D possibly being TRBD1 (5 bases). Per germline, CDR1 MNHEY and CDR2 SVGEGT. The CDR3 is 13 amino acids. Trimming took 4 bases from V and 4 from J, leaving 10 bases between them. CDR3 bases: TGTGCCAGCAGTTTATTCAGGGCCACTGAAGCTTTCTTT. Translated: CASSLFRATEAFF.

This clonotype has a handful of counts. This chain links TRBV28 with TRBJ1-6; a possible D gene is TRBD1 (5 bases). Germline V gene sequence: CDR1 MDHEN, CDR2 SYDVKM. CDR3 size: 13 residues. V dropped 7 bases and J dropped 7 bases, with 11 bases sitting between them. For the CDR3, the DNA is TGTGCCAGCAAAGGGGATAGCAATTCACCCCTCCACTTT. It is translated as CASKGDSNSPLHF.